The following is a TCR beta chain sequence with its context. The CDR3 spans 18 residues. Trimming took off 5 bases at V and 1 base at J, with 20 bases between the two ends. These data belong to a study of blood T cell repertoires in COVID-19. Background on the study: Acute-phase and convalescent COVID-19 samples originated in the United States, Italy and Spain. The analysed material was cDNA or gDNA that came from T cells, B-cell-depleted T cells, or PBMCs.

Methods used by the authors: It was from reference gene primer amplification that nucleated cell counts were estimated. The table came from immunoSEQ multiplex PCR; TCRdb's copy has only in-frame clones and leaves some out. V and J calls and clone size follow that table, whereas D and trimming were derived from the DNA. The repertoire holds 110,000 to 150,000 clones, with about 89% as singletons. The chain couples TRBV23-1 to TRBJ1-4; D possibly corresponds to TRBD1 (6 bases). TRBV23-1 is placed among ORFs of uncertain function. The sequence was collected from a man aged 55 to 69 with active or convalescent COVID-19. Sequenced sample: peripheral blood. The CDR3 bases are TGCGCCAGCAGTTCGCTTAGGACGGACAGTCGAACTAATGAAAAACTGTTTTTT. Residues: CASSSLRTDSRTNEKLFF.